The following is a TCR beta chain sequence with its context. The CDR3 has 15 residues. Looked up from germline, CDR1 is MDHEN and CDR2 is SYDVKM. V dropped 6 bases and J dropped 3 bases, with 15 bases sitting between them. This entry comes from a study of blood T cell repertoires in COVID-19. Data came from immunoSEQ multiplex PCR; TCRdb stores just in-frame clones and leaves some out. The sample lists approximately 130,000 clones, roughly 71% occurring once. The V call is TRBV28, the J call TRBJ1-5, with TRBD1 as a possible D gene (5 bases). The sequence derives from a man of 80 years or more with acute or convalescent COVID-19. The sequencing sample was made of peripheral blood. This chain's CDR3 is CASRPGGVLNQPQHF. CDR3 bases: TGTGCCAGCAGGCCTGGGGGGGTTCTCAATCAGCCCCAGCATTTT.